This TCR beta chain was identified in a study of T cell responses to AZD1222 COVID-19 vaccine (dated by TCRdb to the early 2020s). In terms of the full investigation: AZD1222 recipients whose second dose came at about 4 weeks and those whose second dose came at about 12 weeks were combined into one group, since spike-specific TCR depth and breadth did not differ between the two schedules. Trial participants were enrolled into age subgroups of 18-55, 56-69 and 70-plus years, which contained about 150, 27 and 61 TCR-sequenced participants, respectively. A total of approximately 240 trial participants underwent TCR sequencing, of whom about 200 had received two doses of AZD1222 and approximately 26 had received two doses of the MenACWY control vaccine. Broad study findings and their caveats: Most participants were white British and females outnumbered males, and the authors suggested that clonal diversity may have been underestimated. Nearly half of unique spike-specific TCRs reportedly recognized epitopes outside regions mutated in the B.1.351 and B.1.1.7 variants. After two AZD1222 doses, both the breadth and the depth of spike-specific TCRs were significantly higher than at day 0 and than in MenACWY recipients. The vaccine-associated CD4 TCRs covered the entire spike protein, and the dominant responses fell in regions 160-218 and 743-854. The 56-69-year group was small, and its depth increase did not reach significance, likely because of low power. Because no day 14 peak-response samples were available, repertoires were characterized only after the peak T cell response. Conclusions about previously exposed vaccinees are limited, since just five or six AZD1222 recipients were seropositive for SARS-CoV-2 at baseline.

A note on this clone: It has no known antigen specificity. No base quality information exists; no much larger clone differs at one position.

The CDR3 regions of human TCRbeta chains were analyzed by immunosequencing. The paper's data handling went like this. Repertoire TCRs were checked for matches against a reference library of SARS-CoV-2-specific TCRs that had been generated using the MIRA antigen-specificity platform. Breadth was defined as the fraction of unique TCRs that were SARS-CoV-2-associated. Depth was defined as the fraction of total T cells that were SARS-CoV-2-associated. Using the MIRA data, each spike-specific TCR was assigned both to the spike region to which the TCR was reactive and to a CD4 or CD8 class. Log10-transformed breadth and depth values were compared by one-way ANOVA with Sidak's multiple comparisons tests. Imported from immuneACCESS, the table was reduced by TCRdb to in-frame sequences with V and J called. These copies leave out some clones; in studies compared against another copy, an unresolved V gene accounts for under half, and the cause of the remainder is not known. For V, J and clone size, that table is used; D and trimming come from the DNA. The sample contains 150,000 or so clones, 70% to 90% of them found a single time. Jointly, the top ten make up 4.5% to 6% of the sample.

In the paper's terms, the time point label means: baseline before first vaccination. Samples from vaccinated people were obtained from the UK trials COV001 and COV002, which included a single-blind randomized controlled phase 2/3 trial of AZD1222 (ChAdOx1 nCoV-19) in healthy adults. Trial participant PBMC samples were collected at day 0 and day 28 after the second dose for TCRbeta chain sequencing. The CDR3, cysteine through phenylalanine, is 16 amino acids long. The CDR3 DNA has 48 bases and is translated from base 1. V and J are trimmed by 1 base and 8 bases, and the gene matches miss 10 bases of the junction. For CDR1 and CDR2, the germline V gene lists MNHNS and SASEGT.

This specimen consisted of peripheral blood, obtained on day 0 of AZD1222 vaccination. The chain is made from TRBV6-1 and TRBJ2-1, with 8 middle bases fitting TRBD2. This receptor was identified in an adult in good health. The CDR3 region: CASSEVGTRDSDEQFF. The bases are TGTGCCAGCAGTGAAGTAGGGACTAGGGACTCTGATGAGCAGTTCTTC.